Listed here are 10 T cell receptor beta chains from one sample, sequenced in a study of shared clonotypes between healthy human individuals. Clones were read by immunoSEQ multiplex PCR, and TCRdb kept only the in-frame ones, dropping some. The sample yields over 750,000 clones, around 96% seen once. CD45RO-negative CD8 cells positively selected for CCR7 made up the naive population, which excluded terminally differentiated effector memory CD45RA+ cells. Material: naive CD8+ T cells sorted from blood. The source is a man aged 25 to 40 in good health.

The chain uses TRBV6-5 and TRBJ1-3; D is unresolved. V was clipped by 0 bases and J by 0 bases, with 9 bases between them. The CDR3 contains 16 residues. Germline CDR1 MNHEY, CDR2 SVGAGI. CDR3 residues: CASSYSSPDSGNTIYF. CDR3 sequence (DNA): TGTGCCAGCAGTTACTCGTCGCCCGACTCTGGAAACACCATATATTTT.

CDR3 nucleotide sequence: TGTGCCAGCAGCTTAGCGTATGGGGGGTCCTACGAGCAGTACTTC. This gives the protein CASSLAYGGSYEQYF. This chain uses TRBV7-7 with TRBJ2-7; a weak D match, TRBD2 (6 bases). Germline lookup yields CDR1 SSHAT and CDR2 FNYEAQ (reference sequence). This CDR3 spans 15 amino acids. Trimming pared 0 bases from V and 1 base from J, leaving 10 bases between.

The rearrangement links TRBV27 to TRBJ2-3, with TRBD1 matching over 7 bases. After removal of 6 bases from V and 1 base from J, the junction contained 4 bases not matched to a gene. Germline CDR1 is MNHEY and CDR2 is SMNVEV (reference sequence). The CDR3 length is 14 residues. CDR3: CASSRQGRTDTQYF. Written as DNA, the CDR3 is TGTGCCAGCAGCCGACAGGGCCGCACAGATACGCAGTATTTT.

V and J are TRBV18 and TRBJ2-1; 11 bases fit TRBD2. CDR1 is KGHSH and CDR2 is LQKENI in the germline V gene. CDR3 length: 15 residues. V shed 3 bases, J shed 9 bases, and the junction held 7 bases outside the gene matches. The CDR3 DNA reads as TGTGCCAGCTCACCGGAGACTAGCGGGATGCCTGAGCAGTTCTTC. It codes for CASSPETSGMPEQFF.

In nucleotides, the CDR3 is TGCGCCAGCAGCCAAGGGACTAGCGGGATCTTCTCCTACAATGAGCAGTTCTTC. It translates to CASSQGTSGIFSYNEQFF. This sequence joins TRBV4-3 and TRBJ2-1; TRBD2 matches at 12 bases. This CDR3 has 18 residues. Trimming removed 1 base from V and 0 bases from J; junction bases left unmatched: 4. CDR1 LGHNA and CDR2 YSLEER come from the germline V gene.

This clone has a single count. The chain uses TRBV13 and TRBJ2-7; TRBD1 aligns across 7 bases. The CDR3 contains 15 residues. The ends lost 5 bases at V and 1 base at J; junction bases unmatched: 8. Looked up from germline, CDR1 is PRHDT and CDR2 is FYEKMQ (reference sequence). CDR3 loop: CASSVEGARSYEQYF. DNA for the CDR3: TGTGCCAGCAGCGTCGAGGGGGCGAGGTCCTACGAGCAGTACTTC. Drawing the rest from reference TRBV13 and TRBJ2-7, the complete variable domain is AAGVIQSPRHLIKEKRETATLKCYPIPRHDTVYWYQQGPGQDPQFLISFYEKMQSDKGSIPDRFSAQQFSDYHSELNMSSLELGDSALYFCASSVEGARSYEQYFGPGTRLTVT.

The rearrangement links TRBV12-5 to TRBJ2-1; 14 bases line up with TRBD2. Losses at the gene ends were 3 bases for V and 15 bases for J; bases not matched to a gene: 7. Germline V gene data show CDR1 as LGHNT and CDR2 as FRNRAP. The CDR3 consists of 14 residues. CDR3 region: CASGFGLAGGSLFF. Here the CDR3 DNA reads TGTGCTAGTGGTTTCGGACTAGCGGGAGGCTCCCTGTTCTTC. Together with reference TRBV12-5 and TRBJ2-1, the CDR3 gives the full variable domain: DARVTQTPRHKVTEMGQEVTMRCQPILGHNTVFWYRQTMMQGLELLAYFRNRAPLDDSGMPKDRFSAEMPDATLATLKIQPSEPRDSAVYFCASGFGLAGGSLFFGPGTRLTVL.

The CDR3 DNA is TGCGCCAGCAAGTTTCCGGGACAGCCGCTCACCGGGGAGCTGTTTTTT. This sequence encodes CASKFPGQPLTGELFF. This chain joins TRBV10-1 and TRBJ2-2, with 7 bases identical to TRBD1. V trimming: 7 bases; J trimming: 4 bases; junction bases outside the gene matches: 12. Germline V gene data show CDR1 as WNHNN and CDR2 as SYGVQD (reference sequence). There are 16 residues in the CDR3.

The rearrangement uses TRBV29-1 and TRBJ2-1; 9 bases fit TRBD2. Germline V gene data show CDR1 as SQVTM and CDR2 as ANQGSEA. CDR3 size: 16 residues. V lost 1 base, J lost 0 bases, and 4 bases stayed unmatched. The CDR3 spells CSVEGRGRVSYNEQFF. In DNA, the CDR3 is TGCAGCGTTGAAGGGCGCGGGAGGGTCTCCTACAATGAGCAGTTCTTC.

Only one count was recorded for this clone. The V gene is TRBV29-1, the J gene TRBJ1-4, with 8 positions matching TRBD1. CDR1 is SQVTM and CDR2 is ANQGSEA in the germline V gene. CDR3 length: 18 residues. V shed 6 bases and J 8 bases; nucleotides not matched to a gene: 23. The CDR3 sequence is CSVASTFDRGPDWEKLFF. The CDR3 DNA reads TGCAGCGTAGCCTCTACCTTTGACAGGGGCCCGGATTGGGAAAAACTGTTTTTT.